This T cell receptor beta chain was sequenced in a study of PD-1 blockade in classical Hodgkin lymphoma. Study observations and caveats: Only CD4+ TCR diversity, not CD8+, had risen significantly by C4D1. When set against healthy donors, newly diagnosed patients were reported to show lower baseline TCR diversity. Those achieving complete response showed baseline diversity like newly diagnosed patients.

Trimming shortened V by 5 bases and J by 0 bases, and 14 bases separated the two germline ends. CDR1 is PRHDT, CDR2 FYEKMQ, per germline (reference sequence). The CDR3 extends over 15 amino acids. All the patients suffered relapse after autologous stem cell transplantation, and brentuximab vedotin exposure differed. Some clones are missing from TCRdb's copy, which holds only in-frame ones; the method was immunoSEQ multiplex PCR. The sample includes about 22,000 clones, around 80% of them seen just once. On this clone: Its antigen is unknown.

The sequenced sample was peripheral blood mononuclear cells (PBMCs), obtained before the second cycle of nivolumab. The source of this sequence is a human donor with classical Hodgkin lymphoma. V is TRBV13 and J is TRBJ2-7; D is perhaps TRBD2 (6 bases). CDR3 loop: CASSLGLSSSYEQYF. CDR3 DNA sequence: TGTGCCAGCAGCCTGGGACTGTCGAGCTCCTACGAGCAGTACTTC.